This TCR beta chain was identified during a study of T cell responses to AZD1222 COVID-19 vaccine. Study-level results: Seropositivity was recorded at baseline in only 6 or 7 AZD1222 recipients. Females made up more of the donors, who were largely white British, and clonal diversity may have come out too low. Rises in breadth and depth of Spike-specific TCRs came after two AZD1222 doses.

The protocol was immunoSEQ multiplex PCR, while the TCRdb copy is restricted to in-frame clones and leaves out a portion. The table shows some 140,000 clones, with approximately 93% occurring only once. The CDR3 covers 14 residues. V shed 6 bases and J shed 9 bases, with 15 bases lying between them. The germline gives CDR1 MRHNA, CDR2 SNTAGT. Notes on this clone: Antigen specificity is unknown.

The rearrangement links TRBV6-4 to TRBJ1-6, with D perhaps TRBD1 (5 bases). The source material was peripheral blood, sampled on day 0 of AZD1222 vaccination. This receptor was taken from an adult in good health. As DNA, the CDR3 is TGTGCCAGCAGGGGACCAGGAGACGGTTCACCCCTCCACTTT. It yields the protein CASRGPGDGSPLHF.